This T cell receptor (beta chain) emerged from a study of T cell responses to AZD1222 COVID-19 vaccine. As regards this clone: Its antigen remains unidentified.

The assay was immunoSEQ multiplex PCR, and TCRdb's table has in-frame clones only and misses some. The sample shows 100,000 or so clones, about 94% of them seen only once. Study-wide results and limits: Clonal diversity was possibly underestimated, and white British individuals and females predominated among donors. The CD4 TCRs associated with vaccination extended across spike and predominated at 160-218 and 743-854. Targets within unmutated variant regions were reportedly found for nearly half of spike-specific TCRs.

Sequenced here: peripheral blood, sampled 28 days after the second AZD1222 dose. This TCR was sampled from an adult who received the AZD1222 COVID-19 vaccine.

The DNA of the CDR3 is TGTGCCAGCAGTCTAGCGGGGGGCTCGGGGTTTGGAGATACGCAGTATTTT. It encodes CASSLAGGSGFGDTQYF. This sequence joins TRBV6-6 and TRBJ2-3; TRBD2 matches at 11 bases. Germline CDR1 and CDR2: MNHNY and SVGAGI (reference sequence). The CDR3 is made up of 17 amino acids. The ends lost 5 bases at V and 5 bases at J; junction bases unmatched: 12.